This passage covers 10 T cell receptor beta chains from one sample sequenced in a study of T cells after yellow fever vaccination. TCRdb independently ran MiXCR on the 5' RACE reads; one entry per CDR3 protein. The sample holds 450,000 to 650,000 distinct CDR3 sequences; roughly 14% are singletons and the top ten take around 15%. This sample comprised PBMCs, obtained on the day of the yellow fever booster vaccination. All receptors come from a man aged 30 to 39 who received the YFV17D yellow fever vaccine.

This clonotype was detected many times. The V call is TRBV30, the J call TRBJ2-7, with 8 bases lining up with TRBD2. CDR3 length: 13 amino acids. The trim removed 3 bases at V and 4 bases at J, leaving 5 bases unmatched. Germline CDR1 and CDR2: GTSNPN and SVGIG (reference sequence). The CDR3 region is CAWSGRAAYEQYF. The DNA for the CDR3 is TGTGCCTGGAGCGGGAGGGCCGCATACGAGCAGTACTTC.

This clonotype was counted between two and nine times. The V and J genes are TRBV7-2 and TRBJ1-2, with D perhaps TRBD1 (6 bases). The length of the CDR3 is 13 residues. Germline CDR1 is SGHTA and CDR2 is FQGNSA. V lost 2 bases and J 6 bases, leaving 10 bases between the germline ends. The CDR3 here is CASSLYGGDGYTF. The CDR3 coding sequence is TGTGCCAGCAGCTTATACGGGGGCGATGGCTACACCTTC. Full variable domain (remainder filled in from reference TRBV7-2 and TRBJ1-2): GAGVSQSPSNKVTEKGKDVELRCDPISGHTALYWYRQSLGQGLEFLIYFQGNSAPDKSGLPSDRFSAERTGGSVSTLTIQRTQQEDSAVYLCASSLYGGDGYTFGSGTRLTVV.

The chain has TRBV7-2 and TRBJ2-3; D is perhaps TRBD1 (6 bases). Germline V lookup: CDR1 SGHTA, CDR2 FQGNSA. V was cut by 0 bases and J by 6 bases, with 13 bases left in between. CDR3 length equals 15 residues. The CDR3 region has the DNA TGTGCCAGCAGCTTAGCGGCCAACAGGGCTGATACGCAGTATTTT. Its translation is CASSLAANRADTQYF.

The gene calls are TRBV20-1 and TRBJ2-1, with D perhaps TRBD2 (5 bases). This CDR3 has 15 amino acids. The V end was cut by 3 bases, the J end by 4 bases, with 16 bases between. CDR1 is DFQATT, CDR2 SNEGSKA, per germline (reference sequence). In nucleotides, the CDR3 is TGCAGTGCTAGCCGCGCCAGCGGAGATTACAATGAGCAGTTCTTC. This gives the protein CSASRASGDYNEQFF.

This clonotype was found a few times. The chain employs TRBV20-1 and TRBJ2-5; no clear D gene. CDR1 and CDR2 (germline): DFQATT, SNEGSKA (reference sequence). V lost 1 base and J 2 bases, leaving 11 bases between the germline ends. The CDR3 spans 14 residues. CDR3 nucleotide sequence: TGCAGTGCTAGAGCCCCCAGCGTACAAGAGACCCAGTACTTC. Residues: CSARAPSVQETQYF.

The rearrangement uses TRBV29-1 and TRBJ2-1, with D possibly matching TRBD2 (6 bases). Trimming cost V 7 bases and J 2 bases, with 15 bases left between them. This CDR3 has 14 residues. The V gene's germline CDR1 is SQVTM and CDR2 ANQGSEA. DNA for the CDR3: TGCAGCGCTAGGGGTGCGGGACCCTACAATGAGCAGTTCTTC. Encoded protein: CSARGAGPYNEQFF.

This clonotype showed up just a few times. The J gene is TRBJ2-2, the V gene TRBV11-2; D not resolved. Germline V gene sequence: CDR1 SGHAT, CDR2 FQNNGV. This CDR3 contains 14 residues. Between the trimmed V and J ends, which lost 5 bases and 1 base, there was a span of 8 bases. The CDR3 protein is CASSLKGNTGELFF. The CDR3 DNA reads as TGTGCCAGCAGCCTAAAAGGGAACACCGGGGAGCTGTTTTTT.

This clonotype has only a few counts. V gene TRBV20-1 combines with J gene TRBJ1-3; the D gene is possibly TRBD1 (5 bases). Germline V gene lookup returns CDR1 DFQATT and CDR2 SNEGSKA (reference sequence). The V end was cut by 6 bases, the J end by 5 bases, with 20 bases between. The CDR3 runs to 15 residues. The CDR3 sequence is CSARGEGERRNTIYF. CDR3 nucleotides: TGCAGTGCCCGAGGGGAGGGTGAGCGACGAAACACCATATATTTT.

In this sample, this clonotype turned up many times. The chain is built from TRBV4-3 and TRBJ2-7; D not resolved. This CDR3 contains 14 residues. The germline gives CDR1 LGHNA, CDR2 YSLEER. Trimming left V 0 bases short and J 2 bases short, with 8 bases between. The CDR3 spells CASSQEPNAYEQYF. The CDR3 DNA sequence: TGCGCCAGCAGCCAAGAACCGAACGCCTACGAGCAGTACTTC.

Ten or more counts support this clonotype. The CDR3 bases are TGTGCCAGCAACTTCTCGGGCCCACAGGTTGAGACCCAGTACTTC. This sequence encodes CASNFSGPQVETQYF. The gene calls are TRBV25-1 and TRBJ2-5; D is possibly TRBD1 (5 bases). V was clipped by 7 bases and J by 5 bases, with 20 bases between them. CDR1 MGHDK and CDR2 SYGVNS come from the germline V gene. This CDR3 is built from 15 residues.